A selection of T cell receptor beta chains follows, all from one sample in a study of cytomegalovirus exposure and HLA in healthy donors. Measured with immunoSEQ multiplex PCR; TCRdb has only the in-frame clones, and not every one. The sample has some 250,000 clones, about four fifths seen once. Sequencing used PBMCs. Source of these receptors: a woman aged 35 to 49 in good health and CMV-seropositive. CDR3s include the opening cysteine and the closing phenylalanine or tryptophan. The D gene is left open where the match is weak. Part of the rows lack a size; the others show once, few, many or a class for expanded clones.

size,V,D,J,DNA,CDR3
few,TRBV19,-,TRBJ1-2,TGTGCCAGTAGTATAGGGGGCCGAACCTTTCACTATGGCTACACCTTC,CASSIGGRTFHYGYTF
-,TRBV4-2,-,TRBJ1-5,TGTGCCAGCAGCCAAGGGACAGAACATAGCAATCAGCCCCAGCATTTT,CASSQGTEHSNQPQHF
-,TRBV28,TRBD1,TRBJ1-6,TGTGCCAGCAGTTTGGTCCGGACAGGTTTTAATTCACCCCTCCACTTT,CASSLVRTGFNSPLHF
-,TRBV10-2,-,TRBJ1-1,TGCGCCAGCCGTAGCGGGGGTGAAGCTTTCTTT,CASRSGGEAFF
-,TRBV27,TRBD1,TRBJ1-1,TGTGCCAGCAGTAGACTCACCCGACAGGGGACTACCATTATGAACACTGAAGCTTTCTTT,CASSRLTRQGTTIMNTEAFF
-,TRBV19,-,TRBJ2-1,TGTGCCAGTAGTCCTCCGGCGGGGAATGAGCAGTTCTTC,CASSPPAGNEQFF
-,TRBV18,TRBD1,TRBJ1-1,TGTGCCAGCTCACTACGGACAGGGGAGAACACTGAAGCTTTCTTT,CASSLRTGENTEAFF
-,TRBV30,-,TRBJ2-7,TGTGCCTGGAAAAGGGCACCGAAGGAGGAGTACTTC,CAWKRAPKEEYF
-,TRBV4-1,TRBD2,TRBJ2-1,TGCGCCAGCAGCTCCGGGACTAGATCCTACAATGAGCAGTTCTTC,CASSSGTRSYNEQFF
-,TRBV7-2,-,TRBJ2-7,TGTGCCAGCAGCGGACGATGGACAGGGAGGGACGAGCAGTACTTC,CASSGRWTGRDEQYF
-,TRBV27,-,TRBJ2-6,TGTGCCAGCAGTCCAAAATACAGTTCTGGGGCCAACGTCCTGACTTTC,CASSPKYSSGANVLTF
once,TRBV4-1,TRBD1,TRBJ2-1,TGCGCCAGCAGCCCGGGACAGGGGCTACGTGAGCAGTTCTTC,CASSPGQGLREQFF
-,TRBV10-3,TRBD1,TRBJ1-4,TGTGCCTCAGGGACAGTAAGTGAAAAACTGTTTTTT,CASGTVSEKLFF
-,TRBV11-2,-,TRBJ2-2,TGTGCCAGCAGACCCCGCCAGGGAAGTACCGGGGAGCTGTTTTTT,CASRPRQGSTGELFF
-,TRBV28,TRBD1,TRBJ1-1,TGTGCCAGCAGCCTACAGGGGACTGAAGCTTTCTTT,CASSLQGTEAFF
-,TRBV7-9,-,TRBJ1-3,TGTGCCAGCAGCCAGATCGCCTCTGGAAACACCATATATTTT,CASSQIASGNTIYF
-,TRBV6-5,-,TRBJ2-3,TGTGCCAGCAGTCGGACGGAGGAAGATACGCAGTATTTT,CASSRTEEDTQYF
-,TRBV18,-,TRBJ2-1,TGTGCCAGCTCATCTACGGGCAATGAGCAGTTCTTC,CASSSTGNEQFF